This note documents a single T cell receptor beta chain sequence. Its antigen is unknown. Germline V gene sequence: CDR1 LGHNA, CDR2 YNFKEQ. Trimming cost V 2 bases and J 7 bases, with 17 bases left between them. The CDR3 extends over 16 amino acids. TCRdb redid the calling of the reads with MiXCR, one entry per CDR3 protein. Of around 430,000 distinct CDR3 sequences listed, roughly 46% are singletons. The sample originates from a study of T cell repertoires in cytomegalovirus infection. Across the whole study: Public TCR beta signatures marked donors with CMV infection and the matching HLA. Study outcomes and limitations: Cumulative public TCR beta family frequency identified CMV carriers with the relevant HLA. The ex vivo response was dominated by HLA-C-restricted CMV-specific TCR beta clonotypes.

The sequencing used cultured PBMCs, collected from culture after CMV antigen stimulation. This clonotype was obtained from a human donor in good health (CMV status not recorded). Some clones in this sample may be carry-over from other donors' samples. V and J are TRBV4-2 and TRBJ1-4; D not resolved. CDR3 amino acids: CASSQKSHQAGEKLFF. The CDR3 region has the DNA TGTGCCAGCAGCCAAAAGTCTCACCAGGCCGGTGAAAAACTGTTTTTT.